Listed here is a single TCR beta chain. Antigen: not known. Libraries of TCR beta came from quantitative 5'-RACE with molecular barcodes. TCRdb processed the 5' RACE reads anew with MiXCR; each CDR3 protein has one entry. The data hold approximately 110,000 distinct CDR3 sequences, with 24% observed a single time. This entry belongs to a study of CD8 T cells in ankylosing spondylitis. Study results and caveats: Matched synovial fluid from ankylosing spondylitis patients was reported to be enriched for disease-linked clones.

The clonotype was recovered from a male donor with ankylosing spondylitis. Material for sequencing was synovial fluid, either unsorted or a sorted T cell fraction (not recorded which).

The CDR3, as DNA: TGCAGCGTTGAGGGTGAACGGATCTTCAGGGAGCTGTTTTTT. Its translation is CSVEGERIFRELFF. The chain joins TRBV29-1 to TRBJ2-2; D not certain. There are 14 residues in the CDR3. Germline assignment: CDR1 SQVTM and CDR2 ANQGSEA. The V end lost 3 bases, the J end lost 9 bases, and 17 bases lay between the germline ends.